This T cell receptor (beta chain) was documented in a study of T-cell reconstitution after alpha-beta-depleted transplantation in children. Molecular barcoding with unique molecular identifiers was used for the TCRbeta library. One entry per CDR3 protein, called by TCRdb with MiXCR from the PCR reads. The data show 200,000 to 300,000 distinct CDR3 sequences, about 12% seen once. Losses at the gene ends were 0 bases for V and 8 bases for J; bases not matched to a gene: 6. Per germline, CDR1 MNHEY and CDR2 SVGAGI. The CDR3 sequence is 14 residues long. The chain couples TRBV6-5 to TRBJ1-2; 7 nucleotides agree with TRBD1. The sample in question was PBMCs from the stem cell graft donor, obtained from the stem cell graft. This clonotype was sampled from a human donor who donated a stem cell graft to a child with acute lymphoblastic leukemia. The CDR3 DNA sequence: TGTGCCAGCAGTTACTCGACAGGGTATCAAGGCTACACCTTC. Translation: CASSYSTGYQGYTF.